This T cell receptor beta chain was recovered during a study of neoadjuvant anti-PD-1 for oral cavity cancer. Germline V lookup: CDR1 SGHNT, CDR2 YYREEE (reference sequence). The CDR3 is 15 amino acids. Trimming took 4 bases from V and 1 from J, leaving 13 bases between them. Study-wide findings and caveats: Pretreatment Treg/Th17 ratio correlated inversely with post-treatment tumor clonality.

Profiling relied on immunoSEQ multiplex PCR, and the TCRdb table lists in-frame clones only, not all of them. The sample carries 17,000 or so clones, roughly 69% recorded once. To note about this clone: The antigen is unknown.

This sequence was found in a person between 40 and 79 years old with oral cavity squamous cell carcinoma. Here the sequenced sample was PBMCs, taken before nivolumab (anti-PD-1) treatment. This sequence joins TRBV5-4 and TRBJ2-3, with a tentative D call TRBD2 (6 bases). CDR3: CASSPGTGGTDTQYF. The DNA of the CDR3 is TGTGCCAGCAGCCCTGGGACGGGAGGCACAGATACGCAGTATTTT.